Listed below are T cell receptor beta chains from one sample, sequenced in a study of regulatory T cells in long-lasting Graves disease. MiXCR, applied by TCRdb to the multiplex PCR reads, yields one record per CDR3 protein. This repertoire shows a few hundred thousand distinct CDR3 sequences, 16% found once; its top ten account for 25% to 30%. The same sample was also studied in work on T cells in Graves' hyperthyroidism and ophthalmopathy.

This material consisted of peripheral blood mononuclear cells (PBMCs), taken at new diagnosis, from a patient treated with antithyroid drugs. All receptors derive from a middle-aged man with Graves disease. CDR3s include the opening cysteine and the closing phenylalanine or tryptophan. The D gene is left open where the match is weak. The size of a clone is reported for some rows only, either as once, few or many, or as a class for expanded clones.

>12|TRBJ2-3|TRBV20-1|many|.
TGCAGTGATAGGGGGGGCACAGATACGCAGTATTTT
CSDRGGTDTQYF
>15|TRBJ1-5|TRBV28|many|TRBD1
TGTGCCAGCAGGCTCAGGGGGCCCAATCATCAGCCCCAGCATTTT
CASRLRGPNHQPQHF
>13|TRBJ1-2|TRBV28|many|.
TGTGCCAGCAGTTTTTCAGGAATCTATGGCTACACCTTC
CASSFSGIYGYTF
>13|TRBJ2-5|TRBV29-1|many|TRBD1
TGCAGCGAAGGACAGGCTAACCAAGAGACCCAGTACTTC
CSEGQANQETQYF
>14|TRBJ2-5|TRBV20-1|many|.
TGCAGTGCGACAGAGGTGGGAACCCAAGAGACCCAGTACTTC
CSATEVGTQETQYF
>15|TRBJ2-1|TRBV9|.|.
TGTGCCAGCAGCGTCCTGAAATCAGACGACAATGAGCAGTTCTTC
CASSVLKSDDNEQFF
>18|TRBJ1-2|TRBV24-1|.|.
TGTGCCACCAGTGACCCGAGACGGGGGGGGGGAGTAGGCTATGGCTACACCTTC
CATSDPRRGGGVGYGYTF
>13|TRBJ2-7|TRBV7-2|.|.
TGTGCCAGCAGCTTACAACGCTCCTACGAGCAGTACTTC
CASSLQRSYEQYF
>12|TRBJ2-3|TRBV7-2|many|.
TGTGCCATGGACAGAGACACAGATACGCAGTATTTT
CAMDRDTDTQYF
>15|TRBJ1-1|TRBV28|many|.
TGTGCCAGCAGTTTGCATACGTCAGGGAATGCTGAAGCTTTCTTT
CASSLHTSGNAEAFF
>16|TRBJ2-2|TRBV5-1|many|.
TGCGCCAGCAGCTTGGAAGATCATGCGAACACCGGGGAGCTGTTTTTT
CASSLEDHANTGELFF
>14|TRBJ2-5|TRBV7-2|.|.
TGTGCCAGCAGCTTAGACCCGTTTGGCGAGACCCAGTACTTC
CASSLDPFGETQYF
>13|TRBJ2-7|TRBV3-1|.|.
TGTGCCAGCAGCCAAGGCCCGTACAGCGAGCAGTACTTC
CASSQGPYSEQYF
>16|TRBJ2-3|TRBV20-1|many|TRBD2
TGCAGTGCTAGAGATCGGGGGCGGGGGGTAGGAGATACGCAGTATTTT
CSARDRGRGVGDTQYF
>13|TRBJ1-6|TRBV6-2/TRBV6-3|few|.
TGTGCCAGCAGTATCAGACAGAATTCACCCCTCCACTTT
CASSIRQNSPLHF
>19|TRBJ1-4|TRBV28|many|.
TGTGCCAGCAGTTTGCTCCGGGGAGGGTACCTATCAACTAATGAAAAACTGTTTTTT
CASSLLRGGYLSTNEKLFF